This TCR beta chain was sequenced in a study of T-cell memory formation after mild COVID-19 (dated by TCRdb to the early 2020s). Study-level background: TCR sequence clusters from the two donors were found to be largely donor specific. In a couple of donors, T-cell clones that expanded and contracted after mild COVID-19 were followed by sequencing TCRalpha and TCRbeta repertoires longitudinally. Two young, previously healthy adult volunteers made up the cohort, one male and one female.

This clonotype was counted between two and nine times. No cognate antigen has been identified for it. Base qualities are not at hand, and no much larger clone is one base apart. From the cysteine through the phenylalanine, the CDR3 covers 13 amino acids. The kept DNA is CDR3 alone, 39 bases in frame from the first base. V has 3 bases trimmed and J has 10 bases trimmed; junction bases matching no gene number 4. For sequencing, an Illumina NovaSeq 6000 was employed. TCRalpha and TCRbeta cDNA libraries were constructed by 5'RACE with constant-segment primers, with sample barcodes and unique molecular identifiers being introduced. RNA was extracted from every sample with Trizol reagent. Amplification of the libraries took two PCR steps, and the second step added a second sample barcode plus Illumina TruSeq adapters. Sequencing of libraries was performed on an Illumina NovaSeq with 2 x 150 bp paired-end reads. In the original analysis: With migec v1.2.7, reads were demultiplexed and then collapsed into UMI-guided consensus sequences. With mixcr v2.1.11, UMI consensuses were aligned to TRA and TRB V and J templates and assembled into clonotypes. A clonotype was counted as expanded or contracted only if both edgeR and NoisET called the change significant, with noise models trained on biological replicates. edgeR calls used a false discovery rate-adjusted p below 0.01 and a log2 fold-change threshold of 1. As an exploratory analysis of dynamics, max-normalized trajectories of the 1000 most abundant clonotypes were examined with PCA combined with hierarchical clustering. The CD4 or CD8 phenotype of responding clones was assigned using the separately sequenced CD4+ and CD8+ repertoires. In-frame beta chains were kept once TCRdb had trimmed the public reads at Q25 with fastp and called clones with MiXCR. Entries that share a CDR3 protein sequence are merged under the most common genes and DNA. The V and J calls and clone size are TCRdb's, not the authors'. This sample holds about 470,000 distinct CDR3 sequences; roughly 25% were observed only once. The ten largest clones take up 9.5% to 15% of the sample.

Overall study results and their limits: Clones that contracted from day 15 to 85 showed balanced CD4/CD8 phenotypes, whereas a second wave of clones that expanded from day 15 to 37 leaned towards CD4+. SARS-CoV-2 specificity of the second-wave clones peaking on day 37 was not confirmed. Only two mild cases were covered in the study, and larger cohorts including severe cases with pre-infection samples were considered necessary. Some responding clones were found in pre-infection memory, which suggests that pre-existing cross-reactive memory T cells took part in the SARS-CoV-2 response. Contracting CD4+ clones appeared mostly in the CM and EM memory subsets, whereas CD8+ clones were enriched in EMRA.

PBMCs were isolated by Ficoll-Paque density gradient centrifugation. The sample taken for sequencing was PBMCs or a T cell subset sorted from them (not recorded which). The chain couples TRBV12-3 or TRBV12-4 to TRBJ2-1; 9 middle bases align to TRBD2. The clonotype comes from an adult woman who had mild COVID-19 (a few samples of this study predate the infection). The sample titles of this study are shuffled in the database, so cell type and time point are left out; the donor was told from shared clones. The DNA sequence is as follows: TGTGCCAGCAGTTTTGTAGCGGGGGAAGAGCAGTTCTTC. This sequence encodes CASSFVAGEEQFF.